This T cell receptor (beta chain) was profiled in a study of early T cells in non-severe SARS-CoV-2 infection. Study-level information: The chains were unpaired, and the sequenced material was bulk RNA from unsorted whole blood. Study-level points and caveats: Clonotype matching in VDJdb favored anti-spike CD8 responses and did not capture private and CD4 specificities.

Individual cDNA molecules received unique molecular identifiers during library preparation. TCRdb redid the calling of the 5' RACE reads with MiXCR, one entry per CDR3 protein. The sample shows around 50,000 distinct CDR3 sequences, about 11% of them seen only once. The germline CDR1 and CDR2 sequences are SQVTM and ANQGSEA. This CDR3 region has 12 residues. V gave up 3 bases and J gave up 4 bases, with 9 bases separating them. This clonotype was observed a handful of times. Its cognate antigen is unknown. The specimen was whole blood. The chain joins TRBV29-1 to TRBJ1-1, with a possible D match to TRBD1 (5 bases). This clonotype was sampled from an adult who was a healthcare worker with PCR-confirmed SARS-CoV-2 infection or an uninfected control (not recorded which). The CDR3 sequence is CSVDWGGTEAFF. The CDR3 region has the DNA TGCAGCGTTGACTGGGGGGGCACTGAAGCTTTCTTT.